The rows below give T cell receptor beta chains drawn from one sample of a study of T cells in Graves' hyperthyroidism and ophthalmopathy. Each CDR3 protein is one row after TCRdb ran MiXCR on the multiplex PCR reads. The table shows hundreds of thousands of distinct CDR3 sequences, with 16% occurring only once. Sequencing was performed on blood. These receptors were collected from a young woman with Graves' hyperthyroidism. Each CDR3 is given with its conserved first and last residue. A D gene is named only where the DNA matches it firmly. Expanded clones get a size class; other rows say once, few or many, or leave the size out.

CDR3nt | CDR3aa | abundance | d_gene | j_gene | v_gene
TGTGCCAGCAAAAACGGACGGACTGTCTATGGCTACACCTTC | CASKNGRTVYGYTF | many | - | TRBJ1-2 | TRBV13
TGCGCCAGCAGGATCCGGGCCTCGGATTCACCCCTCCACTTT | CASRIRASDSPLHF | few | - | TRBJ1-6 | TRBV10-2
TGTGCCAGTCAACAGGGGGGGACCGGGGAGCTGTTTTTT | CASQQGGTGELFF | - | - | TRBJ2-2 | TRBV19
TGTGCCAGCAGTGGACGGGAACAGGGGGCGGACTACGAGCAGTACTTC | CASSGREQGADYEQYF | - | TRBD1 | TRBJ2-7 | TRBV6-2/TRBV6-3
TGTGCCAGCAGCCAATGGGTGAGCTCCTACGAGCAGTACTTC | CASSQWVSSYEQYF | many | - | TRBJ2-7 | TRBV11-3
TGCAGTGCTAGGGAGCGGGAAATTCCCTACAATGAGCAGTTCTTC | CSAREREIPYNEQFF | many | TRBD2 | TRBJ2-1 | TRBV20-1
TGTGCCAGCAGCGACCGACTAGTTGGGAACACCGGGGAGCTGTTTTTT | CASSDRLVGNTGELFF | few | - | TRBJ2-2 | TRBV9
TGTGCCATCAGCGCCGTCACGGTGGGCGGTGAAGGCTACACCTTC | CAISAVTVGGEGYTF | few | - | TRBJ1-2 | TRBV10-3
TGCAGTGCGGGACAGGGGTTCTACGAGCAGTACTTC | CSAGQGFYEQYF | few | TRBD1 | TRBJ2-7 | TRBV20-1
TGTGCCAGCAGTTCAACCGGGACAGGGCATCAGCCCCAGCATTTT | CASSSTGTGHQPQHF | many | TRBD1 | TRBJ1-5 | TRBV12-3/TRBV12-4
TGCAGTGTGTCTGGGACGCTTCGCTACGAGCAGTACTTC | CSVSGTLRYEQYF | - | - | TRBJ2-7 | TRBV20-1
TGTGCCAGCAGTCCAGGAACTTTAACCAATCAGCCCCAGCATTTT | CASSPGTLTNQPQHF | many | - | TRBJ1-5 | TRBV6-2/TRBV6-3
TGTGCCATCAGTGAGGTCAGCGCAGATACGCAGTATTTT | CAISEVSADTQYF | many | - | TRBJ2-3 | TRBV10-3
TGTGCCAGCAGCATCGCAGGGGGGACCTACGAGCAGTACTTC | CASSIAGGTYEQYF | many | - | TRBJ2-7 | TRBV19
TGTGCCAGCAGCGCTGGGACAGTAGGAAACACCATATATTTT | CASSAGTVGNTIYF | many | TRBD1 | TRBJ1-3 | TRBV7-2
TGCAGCGTTGTGGGGGGCAGCGACGAGCAGTACTTC | CSVVGGSDEQYF | few | - | TRBJ2-7 | TRBV29-1
TGTGCCAGCAGCTCATCCGGGACTTATGAAAAACTGTTTTTT | CASSSSGTYEKLFF | few | - | TRBJ1-4 | TRBV11-1
TGTGCCAGCAGCGCCGTCGGGACTGTCACAGATACGCAGTATTTT | CASSAVGTVTDTQYF | many | - | TRBJ2-3 | TRBV3-1
TGTGCCAGCAGCTTAGACTCCGGGGCAGGAAACGAGCAGTACTTC | CASSLDSGAGNEQYF | many | - | TRBJ2-7 | TRBV11-3
TGTGCCAGCAGTTTATGGGGGGGGGGCCTTCCGACGGGTGAGCAGTTCTTC | CASSLWGGGLPTGEQFF | - | - | TRBJ2-1 | TRBV12-3/TRBV12-4
TGTGCCACCAGAGGGACAGGAAGGAATCAGCCCCAGCATTTT | CATRGTGRNQPQHF | - | TRBD1 | TRBJ1-5 | TRBV24-1
TGTGCCAGCAGCCAAGATAGACAGGGCTTCAGCCAGCCCCAGCATTTT | CASSQDRQGFSQPQHF | - | TRBD1 | TRBJ1-5 | TRBV4-2
TGTGCCAGCAGCCCCTATGTGTCCAGGGAGGCCCAGTACTTC | CASSPYVSREAQYF | many | - | TRBJ2-5 | TRBV5-8
TGTGCCACCAGTGAGCGGCTGACAGGGGGGAGACAAGAGACCCAGTACTTC | CATSERLTGGRQETQYF | many | TRBD1 | TRBJ2-5 | TRBV24-1
TGTGCCAGCACCGAGGGGGGTAGGGATGAAAAACTGTTTTTT | CASTEGGRDEKLFF | many | - | TRBJ1-4 | TRBV6-1
TGCGCCAGCAGCTTGGGAACTGCAGATACGCAGTATTTT | CASSLGTADTQYF | many | - | TRBJ2-3 | TRBV5-1
TGTGCCAGCACCCCCCGCCTGGACAGCACTGAAGCTTTCTTT | CASTPRLDSTEAFF | many | - | TRBJ1-1 | TRBV7-2
TGTGCCAGTAGCTTTAACAGCGATAGCAATCAGCCCCAGCATTTT | CASSFNSDSNQPQHF | few | - | TRBJ1-5 | TRBV19
TGTGCCAGCACCCAACGCGGGGGGGCCGGAGAGACCCAGTACTTC | CASTQRGGAGETQYF | many | TRBD2 | TRBJ2-5 | TRBV3-1
TGTGCCAGCAGCTTATACGCGTCGGCGGGACTAGCGGGAATCACAGATACGCAGTATTTT | CASSLYASAGLAGITDTQYF | many | TRBD2 | TRBJ2-3 | TRBV7-2
TGTGCCAGCAGTCCTAGCGGGAGGGCCATCACCGGGGAGCTGTTTTTT | CASSPSGRAITGELFF | - | TRBD2 | TRBJ2-2 | TRBV2
TGCAGCGTTGAAGACCCGGACAGGAGTCCTTCCTCTGGAAACACCATATATTTT | CSVEDPDRSPSSGNTIYF | - | TRBD1 | TRBJ1-3 | TRBV29-1
TGTGCCACCAGTGATTGGGACGGAACTAGCACAGATACGCAGTATTTT | CATSDWDGTSTDTQYF | - | - | TRBJ2-3 | TRBV24-1
TGCAGTGCTACTAGCGGTTATTACAATGAGCAGTTCTTC | CSATSGYYNEQFF | many | TRBD2 | TRBJ2-1 | TRBV20-1
TGTGCCAGTAGTCCAAGACAGGGGGCCCCGATAAACTATGGCTACACCTTC | CASSPRQGAPINYGYTF | - | TRBD1 | TRBJ1-2 | TRBV19
TGCGCCAGCAGCTTGGGGGTAGCTGACCCCGGGGAGCTGTTTTTT | CASSLGVADPGELFF | once | - | TRBJ2-2 | TRBV5-1
TGCAGTGCAGGGACTAGCGGGGCCGGGGAGCTGTTTTTT | CSAGTSGAGELFF | few | TRBD2 | TRBJ2-2 | TRBV20-1
TGTGCCAGCAGCCGAACTAGCGGGAGGGTGTACAATGAGCAGTTCTTC | CASSRTSGRVYNEQFF | many | TRBD2 | TRBJ2-1 | TRBV7-9
TGTGCCAGCGTCGACAGAGTGAACACCGGGGAGCTGTTTTTT | CASVDRVNTGELFF | - | - | TRBJ2-2 | TRBV12-3/TRBV12-4
TGTGCCAGCAGCTTAGCAGGGGTCACCTACGAGCAGTACTTC | CASSLAGVTYEQYF | many | - | TRBJ2-7 | TRBV5-1
TGCAGTGCTATCGTCGGGACTAGCGGGATAGGAAGCGCAGATACGCAGTATTTT | CSAIVGTSGIGSADTQYF | many | TRBD2 | TRBJ2-3 | TRBV20-1
TGCGCCAGCAGAAAGCATAGTAGCAATCAGCCCCAGCATTTT | CASRKHSSNQPQHF | few | - | TRBJ1-5 | TRBV10-2
TGTGCCAGCAGCCCCCCCCCTGGGCTGCGCTACGAGCAGTACTTC | CASSPPPGLRYEQYF | many | - | TRBJ2-7 | TRBV7-8
TGTGCCAGCAGAATCCTCTCAGCTGGGTCAGATACGCAGTATTTT | CASRILSAGSDTQYF | - | - | TRBJ2-3 | TRBV27
TGCGCCAGCAGCCAAGATTCAGGGGGGCATCGGCCCCAGCATTTT | CASSQDSGGHRPQHF | - | TRBD1 | TRBJ1-5 | TRBV4-3
TGTGCCAGCAGTGATAGCGGGGGGCCCTACAATGAGCAGTTCTTC | CASSDSGGPYNEQFF | many | TRBD2 | TRBJ2-1 | TRBV2
TGTGCTAGTGGCTTCTTAGGGGAGCAGTACTTC | CASGFLGEQYF | few | - | TRBJ2-7 | TRBV12-5
TGTGCCAGCAGCCTCCAAGCGGTCGAGCAGTACTTC | CASSLQAVEQYF | many | - | TRBJ2-7 | TRBV28
TGTGCCAGCAGTTTGGTCCCACGGAACACCGGGGAGCTGTTTTTT | CASSLVPRNTGELFF | - | - | TRBJ2-2 | TRBV12-3/TRBV12-4
TGTGCCATCGCCGGGGGCAGGGGGGACACTGAAGCTTTCTTT | CAIAGGRGDTEAFF | - | TRBD1 | TRBJ1-1 | TRBV10-3
TGTGCCAGCAGTCTTGGGCAGATATCCTACGAGCAGTACTTC | CASSLGQISYEQYF | many | - | TRBJ2-7 | TRBV2
TGTGCCAGCAGTCTAACCACTGAAGCTTTCTTT | CASSLTTEAFF | few | - | TRBJ1-1 | TRBV6-1
TGTGCCAGCAGTTACCCCGGGAGGGGCAATCAGCCCCAGCATTTT | CASSYPGRGNQPQHF | many | - | TRBJ1-5 | TRBV6-2/TRBV6-3
TGCAGTGCTAGAGGACTAGCGGGGGATTCAGAGACCCAGTACTTC | CSARGLAGDSETQYF | many | TRBD2 | TRBJ2-5 | TRBV20-1
TGCAGTGCTGGCCGGGACAGGGGAAATTCACCCCTCCACTTT | CSAGRDRGNSPLHF | few | TRBD1 | TRBJ1-6 | TRBV20-1